The rows below give T cell receptor beta chains drawn from one sample of a study of cytomegalovirus exposure and HLA in healthy donors. Clones were sequenced by immunoSEQ multiplex PCR, and TCRdb holds only the in-frame ones, with some missing. The sample has about 160,000 clones; around 79% are singletons. The sample taken for sequencing was PBMCs. These TCRs come from a woman in her forties or fifties in good health and CMV-seropositive. The CDR3 runs from the conserved cysteine through the conserved F or W. A D gene is named only where the DNA matches it firmly. Clone size is not always given. Where it is, it says once, few, many or a class for expanded clones.

>NA|TRBD1|TRBJ1-2|TRBV10-3
CAISDEDRGPRDGYTF
TGTGCCATCAGTGACGAGGACAGGGGACCTAGGGATGGCTACACCTTC
>NA|TRBD2|TRBJ2-7|TRBV18
CASSPGGTGREQYF
TGTGCCAGCTCACCAGGCGGGACCGGGAGGGAGCAGTACTTC
>NA|TRBD1|TRBJ2-5|TRBV29-1
CSVVRGQGEQYF
TGCAGCGTTGTAAGGGGGCAGGGTGAGCAGTACTTC
>NA|NA|TRBJ2-7|TRBV28
CASSIRTGSDQYF
TGTGCCAGCAGTATCAGAACGGGGTCAGACCAGTACTTC
>NA|TRBD1|TRBJ2-1|TRBV27
CASSYDRGTLNEQFF
TGTGCCAGCAGTTATGACAGGGGGACTCTCAATGAGCAGTTCTTC
>NA|NA|TRBJ1-6|TRBV5-5
CASSPKWGRNSPLHF
TGTGCCAGCAGCCCCAAGTGGGGGAGGAATTCACCCCTCCACTTT
>NA|TRBD1|TRBJ2-7|TRBV9
CASSVATGQGIEQYF
TGTGCCAGCAGCGTAGCTACGGGACAGGGGATCGAGCAGTACTTC
>few|TRBD1|TRBJ2-6|TRBV5-1
CASSFNRGSGANVLTF
TGCGCCAGCAGCTTTAACAGGGGCTCTGGGGCCAACGTCCTGACTTTC
>NA|NA|TRBJ2-3|TRBV7-2
CASSARGASTDTQYF
TGTGCCAGCAGCGCCCGGGGGGCTAGCACAGATACGCAGTATTTT
>few|TRBD1|TRBJ2-5|TRBV5-1
CASSPGTEKQETQYF
TGCGCCAGCAGCCCCGGGACAGAAAAGCAAGAGACCCAGTACTTC
>NA|TRBD1|TRBJ2-1|TRBV7-6
CASSPLQRTGLSSYNEQFF
TGTGCCAGCAGCCCATTACAACGGACAGGGCTTAGCTCCTACAATGAGCAGTTCTTC
>NA|TRBD1|TRBJ1-1|TRBV2
CASSQGANTEAFF
TGTGCCAGCAGCCAGGGGGCGAACACTGAAGCTTTCTTT
>few|NA|TRBJ1-6|TRBV11-2
CASSLAGGAGSPLHF
TGTGCCAGCAGCTTAGCGGGGGGCGCGGGGTCACCCCTCCACTTT
>NA|TRBD2|TRBJ2-5|TRBV27
CASSYWGGSAGTQYF
TGTGCCAGCAGTTATTGGGGGGGAAGCGCTGGGACCCAGTACTTC
>few|NA|TRBJ2-1|TRBV7-9
CASSLGPNNEQFF
TGTGCCAGCAGCTTAGGGCCCAACAATGAGCAGTTCTTC
>NA|TRBD1|TRBJ2-1|TRBV29-1
CSVGKTGAPSSYNEQFF
TGCAGCGTTGGGAAGACAGGGGCTCCAAGCTCCTACAATGAGCAGTTCTTC
>NA|NA|TRBJ2-3|TRBV6-5
CASSYQNTDTQYF
TGTGCCAGCAGTTACCAGAACACAGATACGCAGTATTTT
>NA|TRBD2|TRBJ2-1|TRBV5-4
CASSLVGSGGDYEQFF
TGTGCCAGCAGCTTGGTCGGTAGCGGGGGGGACTATGAGCAGTTCTTC
>NA|TRBD1|TRBJ1-1|TRBV2
CASSEEGQGATEAFF
TGTGCCAGCAGTGAAGAAGGTCAGGGGGCCACTGAAGCTTTCTTT
>NA|TRBD2|TRBJ2-5|TRBV2
CATDSPLAGSTEGTQYF
TGTGCCACCGACTCCCCACTAGCGGGATCCACGGAGGGGACCCAGTACTTC
>NA|NA|TRBJ1-1|TRBV12-1
CASSPDRGEDTEAFF
TGTGCCAGCAGCCCCGACAGGGGAGAGGACACTGAAGCTTTCTTT
>NA|NA|TRBJ1-1|TRBV7-9
CASIRIRGTEAFF
TGTGCCAGCATCAGAATCAGGGGCACTGAAGCTTTCTTT
>NA|NA|TRBJ2-3|TRBV7-2
CASSRKADTQYF
TGTGCCAGCTCGCGGAAGGCAGATACGCAGTATTTT
>NA|NA|TRBJ2-5|TRBV2
CASSVEVNGEETQYF
TGTGCCAGCAGTGTGGAGGTGAACGGAGAAGAGACCCAGTACTTC
>NA|TRBD1|TRBJ1-4|TRBV19
CASSITRDSHDEKLFF
TGTGCCAGTAGTATTACAAGGGACAGCCACGATGAAAAACTGTTTTTT
>NA|NA|TRBJ2-7|TRBV29-1
CSVAGTNVQYF
TGCAGCGTGGCTGGGACAAATGTGCAGTACTTC
>few|TRBD2|TRBJ2-3|TRBV2
CASSAASGVGTDTQYF
TGTGCCAGCAGTGCAGCTAGCGGGGTAGGCACAGATACGCAGTATTTT
>NA|TRBD2|TRBJ2-7|TRBV6-5
CASSYYGTSTYEQYF
TGTGCCAGCAGTTACTATGGGACTAGTACCTACGAGCAGTACTTC
>NA|TRBD1|TRBJ1-1|TRBV10-3
CAISDSGTGEAFF
TGTGCCATCAGTGATTCCGGGACAGGTGAAGCTTTCTTT
>NA|NA|TRBJ1-4|TRBV19
CASRSGHGNEKLFF
TGTGCCAGTAGGTCGGGACACGGGAATGAAAAACTGTTTTTT
>NA|NA|TRBJ2-1|TRBV7-2
CASSTSPAKYNEQFF
TGTGCCAGCAGCACAAGTCCCGCAAAGTACAATGAGCAGTTCTTC
>once|TRBD2|TRBJ2-3|TRBV5-6
CASSSGTSSTGTQYF
TGTGCCAGCAGCTCCGGGACTAGCTCGACGGGGACGCAGTATTTT
>NA|NA|TRBJ2-3|TRBV2
CASSEERWRTDTQYF
TGTGCCAGCAGTGAAGAAAGATGGAGGACAGATACGCAGTATTTT
>NA|NA|TRBJ1-5|TRBV7-9
CASSLASAGGSSNQPQHF
TGTGCCAGCAGCTTAGCCTCGGCAGGAGGGAGTAGCAATCAGCCCCAGCATTTT
>NA|TRBD1|TRBJ1-1|TRBV5-1
CASTTGGLGTEAFF
TGCGCCAGCACAACAGGGGGCCTCGGCACTGAAGCTTTCTTT
>NA|TRBD1|TRBJ2-1|TRBV5-6
CASSRGQGHYNEQFF
TGTGCCAGCAGCCGTGGACAGGGCCACTACAATGAGCAGTTCTTC
>NA|NA|TRBJ2-7|TRBV30
CAWTRETYEQYF
TGTGCCTGGACGAGGGAAACCTACGAGCAGTACTTC
>NA|TRBD2|TRBJ2-1|TRBV5-1
CASKTSGGNNEQFF
TGCGCCAGCAAGACTAGCGGGGGGAACAATGAGCAGTTCTTC
>once|TRBD1|TRBJ2-7|TRBV5-4
CASSSRGQGDEQYF
TGTGCCAGCAGCTCCCGGGGACAGGGGGACGAGCAGTACTTC
>NA|TRBD2|TRBJ2-3|TRBV5-4
CASSLGTSGRAGDTQYF
TGTGCCAGCAGCTTGGGGACTAGCGGGAGGGCAGGAGATACGCAGTATTTT
>once|NA|TRBJ2-7|TRBV2
CASSEWEYEQYF
TGTGCCAGCAGTGAATGGGAGTACGAGCAGTACTTC
>NA|TRBD1|TRBJ1-4|TRBV7-6
CASSPLQGPGGELFF
TGTGCCAGCAGCCCATTACAGGGGCCAGGTGGGGAACTGTTTTTT
>NA|NA|TRBJ1-2|TRBV4-1
CASSQAGTRRNYGYTF
TGCGCCAGCAGCCAAGCGGGGACACGAAGGAACTATGGCTACACCTTC
>NA|NA|TRBJ2-7|TRBV18
CASSRLALDEQYF
TGTGCCAGCTCACGGCTAGCTTTAGACGAGCAGTACTTC
>NA|NA|TRBJ2-3|TRBV9
CASSVAGGAVTDTQYF
TGTGCCAGCAGCGTAGCAGGAGGGGCGGTCACAGATACGCAGTATTTT
>NA|TRBD1|TRBJ1-2|TRBV19
CASSIGTGFSDGYTF
TGTGCCAGTAGTATTGGGACAGGGTTCTCTGATGGCTACACCTTC
>NA|NA|TRBJ2-3|TRBV2
CASSGPEGVRSDTQYF
TGTGCCAGCAGTGGTCCCGAGGGGGTGAGGTCGGATACGCAGTATTTT
>NA|NA|TRBJ1-2|TRBV19
CASSSVQSNYGYTF
TGTGCCAGTAGTAGCGTCCAAAGTAACTATGGCTACACCTTC
>NA|TRBD1|TRBJ2-5|TRBV6-6
CASSNSDRGQETQYF
TGTGCCAGCAGTAACTCCGACAGGGGCCAAGAGACCCAGTACTTC
>NA|TRBD1|TRBJ1-4|TRBV4-3
CASSQGTGANEKLFF
TGCGCCAGCAGCCAAGGAACAGGGGCTAATGAAAAACTGTTTTTT
>NA|TRBD2|TRBJ2-3|TRBV7-9
CASSFQAGGADTQYF
TGTGCCAGCAGCTTCCAAGCGGGAGGGGCCGATACGCAGTATTTT
>NA|NA|TRBJ1-5|TRBV2
CASRPDFDQPQHF
TGTGCCAGCAGACCCGACTTTGATCAGCCCCAGCATTTT
>NA|TRBD1|TRBJ1-2|TRBV30
CAWSQGQGLNYGYTF
TGTGCCTGGAGCCAAGGACAGGGACTTAACTATGGCTACACCTTC
>few|NA|TRBJ2-5|TRBV21-1
CASRGEETQYF
TGTGCCAGCAGAGGGGAAGAGACCCAGTACTTC
>NA|NA|TRBJ1-2|TRBV7-2
CASSLPPGYGYTF
TGTGCCAGCAGCTTGCCTCCGGGCTATGGCTACACCTTC